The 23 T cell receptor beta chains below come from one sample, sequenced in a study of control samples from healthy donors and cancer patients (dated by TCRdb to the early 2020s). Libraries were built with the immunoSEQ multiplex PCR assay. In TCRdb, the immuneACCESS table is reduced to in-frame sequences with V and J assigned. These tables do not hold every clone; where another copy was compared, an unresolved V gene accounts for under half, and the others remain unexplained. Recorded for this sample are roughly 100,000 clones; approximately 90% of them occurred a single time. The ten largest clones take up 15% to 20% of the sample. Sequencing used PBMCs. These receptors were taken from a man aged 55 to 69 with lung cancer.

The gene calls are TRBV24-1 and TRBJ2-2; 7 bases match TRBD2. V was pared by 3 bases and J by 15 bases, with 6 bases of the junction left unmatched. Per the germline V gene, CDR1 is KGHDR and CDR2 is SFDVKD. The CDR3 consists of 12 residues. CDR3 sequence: CATSDLAVRVFF. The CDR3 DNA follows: TGTGCCACCAGTGATCTAGCGGTAAGGGTGTTTTTT.

The CDR3 reads CASTDGSSANEKLFF. The CDR3 DNA sequence: TGTGCCAGCACCGACGGCAGTTCGGCTAATGAAAAACTGTTTTTT. V usage is TRBV7-9 and J usage is TRBJ1-4; no definite D call. This CDR3 comprises 15 residues. Germline V gene lookup returns CDR1 SEHNR and CDR2 FQNEAQ (reference sequence). Trimming removed 7 bases at V and 3 bases at J, with 15 bases between.

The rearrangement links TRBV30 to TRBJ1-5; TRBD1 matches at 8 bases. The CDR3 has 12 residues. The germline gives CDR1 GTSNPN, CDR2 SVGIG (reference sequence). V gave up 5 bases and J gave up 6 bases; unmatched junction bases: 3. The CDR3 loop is CAWGTGAQPQHF. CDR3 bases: TGTGCCTGGGGGACAGGAGCTCAGCCCCAGCATTTT.

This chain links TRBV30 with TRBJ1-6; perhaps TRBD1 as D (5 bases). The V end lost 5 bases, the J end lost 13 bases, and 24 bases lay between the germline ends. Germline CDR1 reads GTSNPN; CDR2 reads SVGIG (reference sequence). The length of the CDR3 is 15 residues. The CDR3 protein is CAWGAPGSNGVPLHF. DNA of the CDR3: TGTGCCTGGGGGGCTCCAGGGTCTAATGGCGTGCCCCTCCACTTT.

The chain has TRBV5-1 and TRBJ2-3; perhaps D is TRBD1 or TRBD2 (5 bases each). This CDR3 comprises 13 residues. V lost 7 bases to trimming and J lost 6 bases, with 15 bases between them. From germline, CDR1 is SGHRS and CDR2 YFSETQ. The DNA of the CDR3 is TGCGCCAGCGGCCTTCGTGGGACCGATACGCAGTATTTT. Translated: CASGLRGTDTQYF.

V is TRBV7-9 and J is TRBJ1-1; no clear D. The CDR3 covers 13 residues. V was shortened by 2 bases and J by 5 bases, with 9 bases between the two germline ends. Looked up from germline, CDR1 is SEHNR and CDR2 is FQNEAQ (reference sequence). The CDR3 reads CASSLKGETEAFF. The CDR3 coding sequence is TGTGCCAGCAGCTTAAAGGGTGAGACTGAAGCTTTCTTT.

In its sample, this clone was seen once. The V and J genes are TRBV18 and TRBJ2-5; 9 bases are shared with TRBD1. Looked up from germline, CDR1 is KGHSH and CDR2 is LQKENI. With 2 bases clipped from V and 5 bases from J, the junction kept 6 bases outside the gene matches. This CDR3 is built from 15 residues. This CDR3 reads CASSPRTGEQETQYF. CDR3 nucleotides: TGTGCCAGCTCACCAAGGACAGGGGAGCAGGAGACCCAGTACTTC. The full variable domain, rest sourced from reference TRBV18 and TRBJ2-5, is NAGVMQNPRHLVRRRGQEARLRCSPMKGHSHVYWYRQLPEEGLKFMVYLQKENIIDESGMPKERFSAEFPKEGPSILRIQQVVRGDSAAYFCASSPRTGEQETQYFGPGTRLLVL.

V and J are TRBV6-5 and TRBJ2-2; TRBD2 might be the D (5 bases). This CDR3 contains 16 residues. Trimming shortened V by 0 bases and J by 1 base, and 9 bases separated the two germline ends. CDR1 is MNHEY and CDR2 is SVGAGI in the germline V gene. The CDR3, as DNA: TGTGCCAGCAGTTACTCGTTGGCGGGGAACACCGGGGAGCTGTTTTTT. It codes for CASSYSLAGNTGELFF.

As DNA, the CDR3 is TGTGCCAGCAGTGAGAAAGGGGATCGGCAGCCCCAGCATTTT. Its translation: CASSEKGDRQPQHF. The J gene is TRBJ1-5, the V gene TRBV6-4; maybe TRBD1 (5 bases). Trimming stripped 3 bases from V and 7 bases from J, with 13 bases between. Germline-derived CDR1 and CDR2 are MRHNA and SNTAGT. The CDR3 has 14 amino acids.

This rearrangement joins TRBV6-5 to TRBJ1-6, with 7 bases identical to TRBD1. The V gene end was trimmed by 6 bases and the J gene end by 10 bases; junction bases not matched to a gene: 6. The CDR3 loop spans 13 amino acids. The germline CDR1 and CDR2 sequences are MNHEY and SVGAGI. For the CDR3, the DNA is TGTGCCAGCAGGGCTGACAGGGACTCACCCCTCCACTTT. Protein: CASRADRDSPLHF.

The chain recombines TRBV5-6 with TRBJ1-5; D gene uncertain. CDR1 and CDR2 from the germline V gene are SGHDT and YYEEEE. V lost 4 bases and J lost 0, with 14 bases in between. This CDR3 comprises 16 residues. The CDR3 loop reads CASSLRHVGSNQPQHF. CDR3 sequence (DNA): TGTGCCAGCAGCCTTAGACATGTAGGTAGCAATCAGCCCCAGCATTTT. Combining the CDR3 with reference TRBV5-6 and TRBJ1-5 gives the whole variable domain DAGVTQSPTHLIKTRGQQVTLRCSPKSGHDTVSWYQQALGQGPQFIFQYYEEEERQRGNFPDRFSGHQFPNYSSELNVNALLLGDSALYLCASSLRHVGSNQPQHFGDGTRLSIL.

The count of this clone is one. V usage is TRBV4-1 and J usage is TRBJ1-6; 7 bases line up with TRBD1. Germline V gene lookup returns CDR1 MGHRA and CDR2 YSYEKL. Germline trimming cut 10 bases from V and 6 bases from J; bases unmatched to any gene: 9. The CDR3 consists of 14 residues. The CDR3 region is CATRGDSRNSPLHF. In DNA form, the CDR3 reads TGCGCCACCCGTGGGGACAGTCGTAATTCACCCCTCCACTTT.

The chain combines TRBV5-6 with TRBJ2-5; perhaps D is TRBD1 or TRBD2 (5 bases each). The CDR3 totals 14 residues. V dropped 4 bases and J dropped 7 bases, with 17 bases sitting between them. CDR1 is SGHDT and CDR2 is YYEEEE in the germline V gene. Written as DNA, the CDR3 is TGTGCCAGCAGCCCGGACTGGGGGTCTCTGACCCAGTACTTC. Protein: CASSPDWGSLTQYF. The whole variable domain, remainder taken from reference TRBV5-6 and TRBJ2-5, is DAGVTQSPTHLIKTRGQQVTLRCSPKSGHDTVSWYQQALGQGPQFIFQYYEEEERQRGNFPDRFSGHQFPNYSSELNVNALLLGDSALYLCASSPDWGSLTQYFGPGTRLLVL.

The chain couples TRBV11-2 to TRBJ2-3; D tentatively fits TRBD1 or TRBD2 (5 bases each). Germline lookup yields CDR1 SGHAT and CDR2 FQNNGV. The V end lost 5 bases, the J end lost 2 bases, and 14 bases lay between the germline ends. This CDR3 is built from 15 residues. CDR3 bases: TGTGCCAGCAGCCCACCGGGACCTTACACAGATACGCAGTATTTT. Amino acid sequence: CASSPPGPYTDTQYF.

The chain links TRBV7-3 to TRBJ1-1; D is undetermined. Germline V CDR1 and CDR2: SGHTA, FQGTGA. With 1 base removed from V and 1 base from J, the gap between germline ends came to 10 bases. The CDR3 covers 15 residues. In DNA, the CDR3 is TGTGCCAGCAGCTTAAGCGGTGAGAGGAACACTGAAGCTTTCTTT. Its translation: CASSLSGERNTEAFF.

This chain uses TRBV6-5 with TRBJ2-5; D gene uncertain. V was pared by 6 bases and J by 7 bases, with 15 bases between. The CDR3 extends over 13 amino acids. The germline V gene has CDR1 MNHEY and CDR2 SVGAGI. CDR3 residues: CASREKADGTQYF. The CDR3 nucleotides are TGTGCCAGCAGGGAGAAGGCGGATGGGACCCAGTACTTC.

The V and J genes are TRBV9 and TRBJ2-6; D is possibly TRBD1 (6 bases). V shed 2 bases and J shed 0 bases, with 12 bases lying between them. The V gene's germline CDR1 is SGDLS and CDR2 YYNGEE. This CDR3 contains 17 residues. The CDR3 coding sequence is TGTGCCAGCAGCGTCCACAGGGAAGACTCTGGGGCCAACGTCCTGACTTTC. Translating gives CASSVHREDSGANVLTF.

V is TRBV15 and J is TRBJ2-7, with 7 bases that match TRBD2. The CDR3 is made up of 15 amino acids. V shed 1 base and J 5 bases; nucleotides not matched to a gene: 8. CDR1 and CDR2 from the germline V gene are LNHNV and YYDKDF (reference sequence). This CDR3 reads CATSRALAALDEQYF. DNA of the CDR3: TGTGCCACCAGCAGAGCCCTAGCGGCGCTCGACGAGCAGTACTTC.

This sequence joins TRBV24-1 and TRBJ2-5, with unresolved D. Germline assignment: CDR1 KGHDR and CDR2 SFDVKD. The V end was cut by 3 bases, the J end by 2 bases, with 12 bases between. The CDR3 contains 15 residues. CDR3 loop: CATSDMGSGQETQYF. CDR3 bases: TGTGCCACCAGTGATATGGGGTCCGGACAAGAGACCCAGTACTTC.

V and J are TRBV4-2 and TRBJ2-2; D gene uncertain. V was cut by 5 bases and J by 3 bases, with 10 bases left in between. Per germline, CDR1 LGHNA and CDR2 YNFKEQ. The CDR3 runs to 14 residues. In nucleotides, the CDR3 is TGTGCCAGCAGCTTTTCTTGGGACACCGGGGAGCTGTTTTTT. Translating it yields CASSFSWDTGELFF.

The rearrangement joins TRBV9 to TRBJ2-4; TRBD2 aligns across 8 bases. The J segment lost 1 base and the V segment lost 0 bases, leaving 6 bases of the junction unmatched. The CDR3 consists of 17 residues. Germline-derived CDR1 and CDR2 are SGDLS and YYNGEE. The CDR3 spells CASSVGGSGGAKNIQYF. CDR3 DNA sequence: TGTGCCAGCAGCGTAGGAGGGAGCGGGGGTGCCAAAAACATTCAGTACTTC.

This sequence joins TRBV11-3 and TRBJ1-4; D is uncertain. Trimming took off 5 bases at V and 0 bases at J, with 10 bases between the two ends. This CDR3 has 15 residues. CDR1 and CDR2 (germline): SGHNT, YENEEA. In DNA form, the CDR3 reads TGTGCCAGCAGCCCGAGGACGGCAACTAATGAAAAACTGTTTTTT. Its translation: CASSPRTATNEKLFF.

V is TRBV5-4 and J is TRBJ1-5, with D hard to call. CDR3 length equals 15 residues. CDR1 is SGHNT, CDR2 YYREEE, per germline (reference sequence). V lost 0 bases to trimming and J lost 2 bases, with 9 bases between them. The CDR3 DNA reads TGTGCCAGCAGCTTGGGGGCGGACCGCAATCAGCCCCAGCATTTT. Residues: CASSLGADRNQPQHF.